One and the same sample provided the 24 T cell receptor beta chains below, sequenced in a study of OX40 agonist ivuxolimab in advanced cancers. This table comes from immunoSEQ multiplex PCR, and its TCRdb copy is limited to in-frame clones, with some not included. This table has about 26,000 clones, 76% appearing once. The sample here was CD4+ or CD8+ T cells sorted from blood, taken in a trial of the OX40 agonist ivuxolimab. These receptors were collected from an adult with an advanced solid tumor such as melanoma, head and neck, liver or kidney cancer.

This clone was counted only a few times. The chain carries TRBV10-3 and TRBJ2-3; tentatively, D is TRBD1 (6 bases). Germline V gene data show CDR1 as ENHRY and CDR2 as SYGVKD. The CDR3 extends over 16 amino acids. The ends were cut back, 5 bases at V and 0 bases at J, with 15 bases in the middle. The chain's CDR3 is CAISMSQTGSTDTQYF. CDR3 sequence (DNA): TGTGCCATCAGTATGTCACAAACAGGGAGCACAGATACGCAGTATTTT.

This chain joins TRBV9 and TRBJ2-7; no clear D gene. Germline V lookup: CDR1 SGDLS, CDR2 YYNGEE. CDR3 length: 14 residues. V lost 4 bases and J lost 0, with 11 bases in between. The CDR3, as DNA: TGTGCCAGCAGCCTCTCCTTCGGCTCCTACGAGCAGTACTTC. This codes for CASSLSFGSYEQYF. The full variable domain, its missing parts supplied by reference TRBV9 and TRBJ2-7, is DSGVTQTPKHLITATGQRVTLRCSPRSGDLSVYWYQQSLDQGLQFLIQYYNGEERAKGNILERFSAQQFPDLHSELNLSSLELGDSALYFCASSLSFGSYEQYFGPGTRLTVT.

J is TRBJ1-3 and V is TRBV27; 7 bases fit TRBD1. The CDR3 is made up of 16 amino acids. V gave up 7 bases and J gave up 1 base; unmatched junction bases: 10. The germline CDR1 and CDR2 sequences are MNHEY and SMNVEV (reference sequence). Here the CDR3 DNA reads TGTGCCAGCATGACTACAGGGGTCGGGTCTGGAAACACCATATATTTT. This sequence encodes CASMTTGVGSGNTIYF.

The CDR3 loop is CASSLASGYTGELFF. CDR3 DNA: TGTGCCAGCAGCTTAGCCAGCGGGTACACCGGGGAGCTGTTTTTT. The chain has TRBV7-9 and TRBJ2-2; tentatively, D is TRBD2 (6 bases). The CDR3 runs to 15 residues. Deletions cut 0 bases from V and 3 bases from J, with 8 bases between. Germline V gene lookup returns CDR1 SEHNR and CDR2 FQNEAQ (reference sequence).

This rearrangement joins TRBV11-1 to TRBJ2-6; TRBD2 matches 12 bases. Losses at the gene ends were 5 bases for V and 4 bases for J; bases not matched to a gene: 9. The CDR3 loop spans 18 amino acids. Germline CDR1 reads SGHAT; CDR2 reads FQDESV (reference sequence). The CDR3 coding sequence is TGTGCCAGCAGCCGACTAGCGGGGGCCTTCGCGGGGGCCAACGTCCTGACTTTC. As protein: CASSRLAGAFAGANVLTF.

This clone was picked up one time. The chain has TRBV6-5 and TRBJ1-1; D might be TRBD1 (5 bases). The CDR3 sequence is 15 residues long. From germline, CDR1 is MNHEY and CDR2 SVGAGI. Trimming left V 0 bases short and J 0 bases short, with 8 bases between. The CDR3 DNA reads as TGTGCCAGCAGTTACTCGACAGTGATGAACACTGAAGCTTTCTTT. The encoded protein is CASSYSTVMNTEAFF.

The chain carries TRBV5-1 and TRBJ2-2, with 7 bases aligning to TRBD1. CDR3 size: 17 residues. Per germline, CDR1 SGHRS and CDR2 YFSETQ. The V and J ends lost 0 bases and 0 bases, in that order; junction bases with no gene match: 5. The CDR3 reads CASSLVSGTANTGELFF. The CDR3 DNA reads TGCGCCAGCAGCTTGGTCTCTGGGACAGCGAACACCGGGGAGCTGTTTTTT.

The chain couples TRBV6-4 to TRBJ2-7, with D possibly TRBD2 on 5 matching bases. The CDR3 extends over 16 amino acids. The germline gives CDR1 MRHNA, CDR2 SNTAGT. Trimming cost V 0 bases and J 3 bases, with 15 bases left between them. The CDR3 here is CASSDSGLLWVYEQYF. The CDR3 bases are TGTGCCAGCAGTGACTCAGGACTCCTTTGGGTCTACGAGCAGTACTTC.

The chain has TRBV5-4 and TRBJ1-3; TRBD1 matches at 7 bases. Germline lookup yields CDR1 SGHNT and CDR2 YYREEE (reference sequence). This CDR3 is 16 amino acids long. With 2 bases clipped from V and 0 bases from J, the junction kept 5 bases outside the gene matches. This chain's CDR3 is CASSLQGLNSGNTIYF. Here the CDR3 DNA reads TGTGCCAGCAGCTTACAGGGGCTTAACTCTGGAAACACCATATATTTT.

CDR3 DNA sequence: TGTGCCAGCAGCTTAAGGAACACCGGGGAGCTGTTTTTT. The encoded protein is CASSLRNTGELFF. V usage is TRBV7-3 and J usage is TRBJ2-2; no clear D gene. With 1 base removed from V and 1 base from J, the gap between germline ends came to 1 base. Germline assignment: CDR1 SGHTA and CDR2 FQGTGA. CDR3 length equals 13 residues. The variable domain in full, completed from reference TRBV7-3 and TRBJ2-2, reads GAGVSQTPSNKVTEKGKYVELRCDPISGHTALYWYRQSLGQGPEFLIYFQGTGAADDSGLPNDRFFAVRPEGSVSTLKIQRTERGDSAVYLCASSLRNTGELFFGEGSRLTVL.

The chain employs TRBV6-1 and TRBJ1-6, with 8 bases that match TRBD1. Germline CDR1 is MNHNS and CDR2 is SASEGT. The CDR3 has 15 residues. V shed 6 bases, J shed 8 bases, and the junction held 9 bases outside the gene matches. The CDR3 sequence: CASSSRTGRDSPLHF. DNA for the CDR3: TGTGCCAGCAGCTCCCGGACAGGGAGGGATTCACCCCTCCACTTT.

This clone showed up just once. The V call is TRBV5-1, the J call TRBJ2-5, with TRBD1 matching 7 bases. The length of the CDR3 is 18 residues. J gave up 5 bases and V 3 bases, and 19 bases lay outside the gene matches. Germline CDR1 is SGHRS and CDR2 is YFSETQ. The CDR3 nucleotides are TGCGCCAGCAGCTCGAAGGGGGCTATGAGAGGTTCCGGGGAGACCCAGTACTTC. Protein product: CASSSKGAMRGSGETQYF. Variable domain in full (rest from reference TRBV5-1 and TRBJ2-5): KAGVTQTPRYLIKTRGQQVTLSCSPISGHRSVSWYQQTPGQGLQFLFEYFSETQRNKGNFPGRFSGRQFSNSRSEMNVSTLELGDSALYLCASSSKGAMRGSGETQYFGPGTRLLVL.

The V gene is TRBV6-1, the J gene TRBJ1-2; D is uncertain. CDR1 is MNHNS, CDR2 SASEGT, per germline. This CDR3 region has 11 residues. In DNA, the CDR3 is TGTGGGATCTGGGGAAACTATGGCTACACCTTC. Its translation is CGIWGNYGYTF.

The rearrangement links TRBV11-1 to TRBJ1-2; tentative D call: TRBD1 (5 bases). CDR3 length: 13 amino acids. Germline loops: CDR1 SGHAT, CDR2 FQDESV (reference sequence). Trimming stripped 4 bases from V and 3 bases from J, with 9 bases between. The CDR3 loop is CASSWRGDYGYTF. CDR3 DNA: TGTGCCAGCAGCTGGAGGGGTGACTATGGCTACACCTTC.

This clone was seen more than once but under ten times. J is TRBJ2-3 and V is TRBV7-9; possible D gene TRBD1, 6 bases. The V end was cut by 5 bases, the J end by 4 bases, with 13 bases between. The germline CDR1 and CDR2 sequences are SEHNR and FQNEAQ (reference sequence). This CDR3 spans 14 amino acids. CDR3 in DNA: TGTGCCAGCAGCCGGGACACCTTCTCAGATACGCAGTATTTT. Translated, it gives CASSRDTFSDTQYF.

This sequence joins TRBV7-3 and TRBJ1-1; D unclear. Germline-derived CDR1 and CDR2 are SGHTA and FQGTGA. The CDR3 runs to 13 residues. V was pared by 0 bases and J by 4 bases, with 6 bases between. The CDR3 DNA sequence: TGTGCCAGCAGCTTAACTTTGGCCACTGAAGCTTTCTTT. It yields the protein CASSLTLATEAFF.

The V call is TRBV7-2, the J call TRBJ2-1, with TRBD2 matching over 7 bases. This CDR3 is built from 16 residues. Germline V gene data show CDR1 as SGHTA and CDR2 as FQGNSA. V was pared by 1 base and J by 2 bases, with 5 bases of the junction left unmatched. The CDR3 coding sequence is TGTGCCAGCAGCTTAGTCGGGGGGAACACCTACAATGAGCAGTTCTTC. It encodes CASSLVGGNTYNEQFF.

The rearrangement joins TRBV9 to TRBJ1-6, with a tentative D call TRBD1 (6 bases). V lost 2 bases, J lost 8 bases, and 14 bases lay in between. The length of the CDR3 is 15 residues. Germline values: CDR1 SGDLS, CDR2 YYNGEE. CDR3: CASSVLGGGDSPLHF. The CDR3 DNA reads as TGTGCCAGCAGCGTCCTAGGGGGGGGTGATTCACCCCTCCACTTT.

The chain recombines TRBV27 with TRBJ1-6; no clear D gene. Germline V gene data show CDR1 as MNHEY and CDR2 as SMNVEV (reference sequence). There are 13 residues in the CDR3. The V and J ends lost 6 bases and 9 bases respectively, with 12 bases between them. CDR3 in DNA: TGTGCCAGCAGCCCACAGATTGGTTCACCCCTCCACTTT. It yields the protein CASSPQIGSPLHF.

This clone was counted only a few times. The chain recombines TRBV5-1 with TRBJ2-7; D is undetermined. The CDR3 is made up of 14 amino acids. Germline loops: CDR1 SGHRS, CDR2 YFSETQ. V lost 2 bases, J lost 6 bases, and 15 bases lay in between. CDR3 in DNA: TGCGCCAGCAGCTTCTCACAGATTTATGCCGAGCAGTACTTC. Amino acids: CASSFSQIYAEQYF.

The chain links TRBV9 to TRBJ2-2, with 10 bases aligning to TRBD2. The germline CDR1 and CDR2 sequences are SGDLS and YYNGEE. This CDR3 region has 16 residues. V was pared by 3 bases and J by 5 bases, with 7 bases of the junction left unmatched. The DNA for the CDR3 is TGTGCCAGCAGCGCCCGCGATAGCGGGGGGACCGGGGAGCTGTTTTTT. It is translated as CASSARDSGGTGELFF. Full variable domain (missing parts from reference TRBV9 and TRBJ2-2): DSGVTQTPKHLITATGQRVTLRCSPRSGDLSVYWYQQSLDQGLQFLIQYYNGEERAKGNILERFSAQQFPDLHSELNLSSLELGDSALYFCASSARDSGGTGELFFGEGSRLTVL.

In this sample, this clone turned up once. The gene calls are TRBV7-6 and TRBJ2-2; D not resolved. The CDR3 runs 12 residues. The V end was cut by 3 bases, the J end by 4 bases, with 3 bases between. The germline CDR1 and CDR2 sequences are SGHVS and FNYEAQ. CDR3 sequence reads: CASSLGTGELFF. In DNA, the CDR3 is TGTGCCAGCAGCTTGGGCACCGGGGAGCTGTTTTTT. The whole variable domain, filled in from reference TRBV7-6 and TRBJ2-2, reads GAGVSQSPRYKVTKRGQDVALRCDPISGHVSLYWYRQALGQGPEFLTYFNYEAQQDKSGLPNDRFSAERPEGSISTLTIQRTEQRDSAMYRCASSLGTGELFFGEGSRLTVL.

CDR3 bases: TGCGCCAGCAGCCAAGAATACAGTACCTACGAGCAGTACTTC. Translated, it gives CASSQEYSTYEQYF. The chain combines TRBV4-3 with TRBJ2-7; D is undetermined. Germline V gene sequence: CDR1 LGHNA, CDR2 YSLEER. This CDR3 spans 14 amino acids. V shed 0 bases and J shed 2 bases, with 8 bases lying between them.

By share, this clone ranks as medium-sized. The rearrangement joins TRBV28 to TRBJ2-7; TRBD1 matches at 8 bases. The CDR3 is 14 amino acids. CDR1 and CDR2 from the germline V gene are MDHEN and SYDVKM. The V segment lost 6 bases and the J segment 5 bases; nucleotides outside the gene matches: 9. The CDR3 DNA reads TGTGCCAGCAGCCCCCCGGACAGGGTCCACGAGCAGTACTTC. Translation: CASSPPDRVHEQYF.